This T cell receptor (beta chain) stems from a study of cytomegalovirus exposure and HLA in healthy donors. Whole-study findings and limits: A later analysis linked a missense variant in DCLRE1C to the trimming of TCR beta V and J genes. CMV antigen specificity was confirmed in vitro for a few CMV-associated chains.

V lost 5 bases to trimming and J lost 8 bases; unmatched junction nucleotides: 21. From germline, CDR1 is SGHAT and CDR2 FQNNGV. This CDR3 is 19 amino acids long. As concerns this clone: The antigen is unknown.

Primers included in the PCR were 60 Vbeta and 13 Jbeta primers. Profiling relied on immunoSEQ multiplex PCR, and the TCRdb table lists in-frame clones only, not all of them. The sample records roughly 190,000 clones, around three quarters being singletons. Material for sequencing was PBMCs. This receptor was obtained from a woman younger than 45 in good health and CMV-seropositive. The chain has TRBV11-2 and TRBJ2-1; 10 nucleotides match TRBD2. The CDR3 spells CASSLGLYFGTSGIDEQFF. CDR3 sequence (DNA): TGTGCCAGCAGCCTAGGACTATACTTCGGTACTAGCGGGATTGATGAGCAGTTCTTC.